This T cell receptor (beta chain) was documented in a study of cytomegalovirus exposure and HLA in healthy donors. Regarding the study as a whole: In a later analysis, TCR beta V- and J-gene trimming was associated with a missense DCLRE1C variant. In a later analysis, most CMV-associated TCR beta chains appeared HLA-restricted. Most subjects had HLA-A and HLA-B alleles reportedly predicted accurately by TCR beta sequences.

In the PCR, 60 Vbeta and 13 Jbeta primers were used. Some clones are missing from TCRdb's copy, which holds only in-frame ones; the method was immunoSEQ multiplex PCR. The data show about 170,000 clones, about 79% seen once. For this clone: As yet, its antigen is unknown.

This receptor was taken from a woman between 50 and 59 years old in good health and CMV-seronegative. Input material: PBMCs.

This CDR3 is CASASYEQYF. Written as DNA, the CDR3 is TGTGCCAGCGCGTCCTACGAGCAGTACTTC. The chain recombines TRBV7-9 with TRBJ2-7; D uncertain. The CDR3 length is 10 residues. V lost 8 bases to trimming and J lost 1 base, with 3 bases between them. Per germline, CDR1 SEHNR and CDR2 FQNEAQ (reference sequence).